These 17 T cell receptor beta chains were all obtained from the same sample, sequenced in a study of graft-versus-host responses after intestinal transplantation. Measured with immunoSEQ multiplex PCR; TCRdb has only the in-frame clones, and not every one. The repertoire holds tens of thousands of clones, with roughly 90% as singletons. These receptors' antigens are unknown. The material sequenced was unstimulated CD8+ T cells sorted from spleen or lymph node cells, taken before intestinal transplant. These receptors were collected from a human donor who received an intestinal transplant.

The chain links TRBV4-3 to TRBJ1-5; D gene ambiguous. Germline CDR1 reads LGHNA; CDR2 reads YSLEER. The ends were cut back, 0 bases at V and 6 bases at J, with 12 bases in the middle. The length of the CDR3 is 15 residues. CDR3 in DNA: TGCGCCAGCAGCCAAGATGAGAGGGAGGGTCAGCCCCAGCATTTT. Translation gives CASSQDEREGQPQHF.

J is TRBJ2-7 and V is TRBV30; maybe TRBD1 (7 bases). The CDR3 is 13 residues long. Trimming stripped 0 bases from V and 5 bases from J, with 11 bases between. The germline gives CDR1 GTSNPN, CDR2 SVGIG (reference sequence). As DNA, the CDR3 is TGTGCCTGGAGTGTTGGCAGGGGGGACGAGCAGTACTTC. It specifies CAWSVGRGDEQYF. Full variable domain (outside the CDR3, taken from reference TRBV30 and TRBJ2-7): SQTIHQWPATLVQPVGSPLSLECTVEGTSNPNLYWYRQAAGRGLQLLFYSVGIGQISSEVPQNLSASRPQDRQFILSSKKLLLSDSGFYLCAWSVGRGDEQYFGPGTRLTVT.

This chain uses TRBV28 with TRBJ1-1, with D maybe TRBD1 (5 bases). Germline-derived CDR1 and CDR2 are MDHEN and SYDVKM. Trimming removed 2 bases at V and 1 base at J, with 11 bases between. The CDR3 sequence is 15 residues long. The DNA of the CDR3 is TGTGCCAGCAGTTTAAGCGACAGAGGGAACACTGAAGCTTTCTTT. This codes for CASSLSDRGNTEAFF.

V and J are TRBV5-1 and TRBJ2-7, with D maybe TRBD1 (6 bases). The germline V gene has CDR1 SGHRS and CDR2 YFSETQ. The length of the CDR3 is 12 residues. Trimming left V 4 bases short and J 5 bases short, with 10 bases between. The CDR3 nucleotides are TGCGCCAGCAGCCCAGGACAGAACGAGCAGTACTTC. This translates into CASSPGQNEQYF. The complete variable domain, with remaining parts taken from reference TRBV5-1 and TRBJ2-7, reads KAGVTQTPRYLIKTRGQQVTLSCSPISGHRSVSWYQQTPGQGLQFLFEYFSETQRNKGNFPGRFSGRQFSNSRSEMNVSTLELGDSALYLCASSPGQNEQYFGPGTRLTVT.

The chain links TRBV7-6 to TRBJ1-4; TRBD1 agrees at 7 bases. The CDR3 has 15 amino acids. V lost 5 bases and J lost 5; bases outside the gene matches: 8. Germline loops: CDR1 SGHVS, CDR2 FNYEAQ. In DNA, the CDR3 is TGTGCCAGCAGCCCGGGACAGCAGCCGAATGAAAAACTGTTTTTT. It translates to CASSPGQQPNEKLFF.

This clone occurred a few times. This chain links TRBV5-6 with TRBJ2-7; maybe TRBD2 (5 bases). Trimming left V 0 bases short and J 7 bases short, with 14 bases between. The CDR3 spans 14 residues. The germline gives CDR1 SGHDT, CDR2 YYEEEE. The CDR3 DNA reads as TGTGCCAGCAGCTTGGTTATGGAGGAGTGGGAGCAGTACTTC. Translation: CASSLVMEEWEQYF. The whole variable domain, remainder taken from reference TRBV5-6 and TRBJ2-7, is DAGVTQSPTHLIKTRGQQVTLRCSPKSGHDTVSWYQQALGQGPQFIFQYYEEEERQRGNFPDRFSGHQFPNYSSELNVNALLLGDSALYLCASSLVMEEWEQYFGPGTRLTVT.

The chain employs TRBV6-5 and TRBJ1-4; no firm D call. The CDR3 contains 14 residues. In germline, CDR1 is MNHEY, CDR2 SVGAGI. V was clipped by 5 bases and J by 6 bases, with 13 bases between them. The CDR3 DNA reads TGTGCCAGCAGTGAGGGTCAACGCCATGAAAAACTGTTTTTT. Amino acids: CASSEGQRHEKLFF.

Concerning this clone: The sample holds other DNA sequences that translate to the same CDR3. This chain links TRBV27 with TRBJ2-7, with 9 nucleotides matching TRBD1. Germline CDR1 MNHEY, CDR2 SMNVEV (reference sequence). The CDR3 is 14 amino acids. Trimming at V came to 2 bases and at J to 1 base, leaving 0 bases not matched to a gene. As DNA, the CDR3 is TGTGCCAGCAGTTTAGGGACAGGGTCCTACGAGCAGTACTTC. Its protein product is CASSLGTGSYEQYF.

This clone was detected only a few times. The genes are TRBV30 and TRBJ1-1; D remains ambiguous. Between the trimmed V and J ends, which lost 5 bases and 7 bases, there was a span of 8 bases. Germline CDR1 and CDR2: GTSNPN and SVGIG (reference sequence). The CDR3 extends over 10 amino acids. Here the CDR3 reads CAWGDIEAFF. DNA of the CDR3: TGTGCCTGGGGTGACATTGAAGCTTTCTTT.

V usage is TRBV29-1 and J usage is TRBJ1-1; perhaps TRBD1 as D (6 bases). The V end was cut by 4 bases, the J end by 8 bases, with 17 bases between. Per the germline V gene, CDR1 is SQVTM and CDR2 is ANQGSEA. The CDR3 spans 13 residues. This chain's CDR3 is CSVVAPGELEAFF. The CDR3 DNA sequence: TGCAGCGTTGTGGCGCCAGGGGAACTCGAAGCTTTCTTT. Complete variable domain (other parts from reference TRBV29-1 and TRBJ1-1): SAVISQKPSRDICQRGTSLTIQCQVDSQVTMMFWYRQQPGQSLTLIATANQGSEATYESGFVIDKFPISRPNLTFSTLTVSNMSPEDSSIYLCSVVAPGELEAFFGQGTRLTVV.

V is TRBV6-5 and J is TRBJ2-5; possible D gene TRBD1, 6 bases. There are 14 residues in the CDR3. V was clipped by 2 bases and J by 4 bases, with 11 bases between them. Germline loops: CDR1 MNHEY, CDR2 SVGAGI. Written as DNA, the CDR3 is TGTGCCAGCAGTTACCCAGGGGTAGGAGAGACCCAGTACTTC. This sequence encodes CASSYPGVGETQYF.

This clone was picked up a small number of times. The chain employs TRBV27 and TRBJ2-7; TRBD2 aligns across 12 bases. With V trimmed by 5 bases and J by 0 bases, 8 bases remained unmatched. The CDR3 length is 17 residues. CDR1 is MNHEY and CDR2 is SMNVEV in the germline V gene (reference sequence). CDR3 bases: TGTGCCAGCAGTCCAGAGACTAGCGGGGGCAGCTCCTACGAGCAGTACTTC. Its translation is CASSPETSGGSSYEQYF.

On this clone: Other DNA sequences within the sample encode an identical CDR3. This chain uses TRBV30 with TRBJ1-1; D is possibly TRBD1 (6 bases). The length of the CDR3 is 12 residues. From germline, CDR1 is GTSNPN and CDR2 SVGIG (reference sequence). V was cut by 0 bases and J by 4 bases, with 6 bases left in between. In DNA form, the CDR3 reads TGTGCCTGGAGTGTAGGGGGCACTGAAGCTTTCTTT. Its translation is CAWSVGGTEAFF.

V is TRBV29-1 and J is TRBJ2-1, with 8 bases aligning to TRBD1. The CDR3 covers 17 residues. Germline trimming cut 3 bases from V and 7 bases from J; bases unmatched to any gene: 17. Germline V gene sequence: CDR1 SQVTM, CDR2 ANQGSEA. The CDR3 loop reads CSVEPRQGAHPANEQFF. CDR3 nucleotides: TGCAGCGTTGAGCCTCGGCAGGGGGCTCACCCAGCTAATGAGCAGTTCTTC.

A single count supports this clone. The chain links TRBV19 to TRBJ1-5; a weak D match, TRBD1 (6 bases). Germline V lookup: CDR1 LNHDA, CDR2 SQIVND (reference sequence). The V gene lost 1 base and the J gene lost 3 bases, with 7 bases spanning the gap. The CDR3 is 14 amino acids. The CDR3 here is CASSIGQVNQPQHF. The CDR3 region has the DNA TGTGCCAGTAGTATAGGACAGGTCAATCAGCCCCAGCATTTT.

This sequence joins TRBV11-1 and TRBJ2-7; no clear D. The CDR3 has 12 amino acids. V was clipped by 5 bases and J by 3 bases, with 8 bases between them. Per germline, CDR1 SGHAT and CDR2 FQDESV (reference sequence). CDR3 loop: CASSDSYYEQYF. The DNA for the CDR3 is TGTGCCAGCAGCGATAGTTACTACGAGCAGTACTTC.

The J gene is TRBJ1-1, the V gene TRBV5-6; TRBD1 matches at 9 bases. The CDR3 is made up of 14 amino acids. With V trimmed by 4 bases and J by 6 bases, 7 bases remained unmatched. Germline loops: CDR1 SGHDT, CDR2 YYEEEE. CDR3 bases: TGTGCCAGCAGCCTGGGACAGGGAAAATCTGAAGCTTTCTTT. It translates to CASSLGQGKSEAFF. Full variable domain (rest looked up from reference TRBV5-6 and TRBJ1-1): DAGVTQSPTHLIKTRGQQVTLRCSPKSGHDTVSWYQQALGQGPQFIFQYYEEEERQRGNFPDRFSGHQFPNYSSELNVNALLLGDSALYLCASSLGQGKSEAFFGQGTRLTVV.